These T cell receptor beta chains were read from a single sample in a study of blood T cells in healthy people across ages. Each CDR3 protein gets one entry after TCRdb re-called the 5' RACE reads with MiXCR. Among about 800,000 distinct CDR3 sequences listed, 25% were seen once. Separately, the same data were catalogued under a study of T cells of mothers and their children.

Material for sequencing was blood. All receptors derive from a boy aged 5 to 17 in good health. The CDR3 runs from the conserved cysteine through the conserved F or W. The D gene is left open where the match is weak. A clone size is listed for some rows: how often the clone was seen (once, few, many), or a class if it is expanded.

j_call v_call d_call clone_size cdr3_nt cdr3_aa
TRBJ2-1 TRBV2 TRBD2 few TGTGCCAGCAGGGGGACTAGCGGGGGCAGCGAGCAGTTCTTC CASRGTSGGSEQFF
TRBJ2-7 TRBV28 NA NA TGTGCCAGCAGGCTAAACGGGTTGGAGGAGTACTTC CASRLNGLEEYF
TRBJ1-2 TRBV6-1 NA few TGTGCCAGCAGTGAAGCTTCGTCAACATATGGCTACACCTTC CASSEASSTYGYTF
TRBJ1-1 TRBV14 NA few TGTGCCAGCAGCCAAGAGCTCGAGAACACTGAAGCCTTCTTT CASSQELENTEAFF
TRBJ2-5 TRBV29-1 NA many TGCAGCGTTGAATCTGAAAGAGACTCCCAGTACTTC CSVESERDSQYF
TRBJ1-3 TRBV29-1 TRBD1 few TGCAGCGCCGAGGGGGCTCTCTCTGGAAACACCATATATTTT CSAEGALSGNTIYF
TRBJ2-1 TRBV7-2 NA NA TGTGCCAGCAGCTTCTCCGGCAATTTAAGGCACAATGAGCAGTTCTTC CASSFSGNLRHNEQFF
TRBJ2-7 TRBV27 TRBD1 few TGTGCCAGCAGTCCAGGACAGGGGCTCTCCTACGAGCAGTACTTC CASSPGQGLSYEQYF
TRBJ2-1 TRBV9 TRBD1 few TGTGCCAGCAGCGCGCACGGGACAGGGGATGGGGATGAGCAGTTCTTC CASSAHGTGDGDEQFF
TRBJ2-2 TRBV28 NA few TGTGCCAGCAGTTTGGCGGTTCCCGGGGAGCTGTTTTTT CASSLAVPGELFF
TRBJ1-4 TRBV4-3 NA few TGCGCCAGCAGCCAAGCAAGGACAAGGACTAATGAAAAACTGTTTTTT CASSQARTRTNEKLFF
TRBJ2-7 TRBV14 NA NA TGTGCCAGCAGCCAAGGACTGCTGGGCCTCTACGAGCAGTACTTC CASSQGLLGLYEQYF
TRBJ2-5 TRBV15 TRBD1 NA TGTGCCACCAGCAGCGACCCGATAACGACAGGGGGGAGAAGCTGGGAGACCCAGTACTTC CATSSDPITTGGRSWETQYF
TRBJ2-7 TRBV4-1 TRBD1 NA TGCGCCAGCAGCGAAGGACAGGAGTACTCCTACGAGCAGTACTTC CASSEGQEYSYEQYF
TRBJ1-4 TRBV7-9 NA few TGTGCCAGCAGCTTAGGAGGTACCCTTGAAAAACTGTTTTTT CASSLGGTLEKLFF
TRBJ1-3 TRBV9 NA few TGTGCCAGCAACGATATGGGGTCAGGAAACACCATATATTTT CASNDMGSGNTIYF
TRBJ2-3 TRBV7-2 NA few TGTGCCAGCAGCCCTCAGGTGGGAACAGATACGCAGTATTTT CASSPQVGTDTQYF
TRBJ2-3 TRBV4-2 NA NA TGTGCCAGCAGCCGCCGGACGGGAGAGGCAGATACGCAGTATTTT CASSRRTGEADTQYF
TRBJ2-1 TRBV27 NA few TGTGCCAGCAGCCTCGCGTGGGGCTCCTACAGTGAGCAGTTCTTC CASSLAWGSYSEQFF
TRBJ2-7 TRBV29-1 NA NA TGCAGCGTAGAGGGGTCGCAGTTCAGTTACGAGCAGTACTTC CSVEGSQFSYEQYF
TRBJ1-5 TRBV21-1 NA NA TGTGCCAGCAGCAAAGTTTACAGGACAGGGCCTAATCAGCCCCAGCATTTT CASSKVYRTGPNQPQHF
TRBJ1-1 TRBV7-9 NA NA TGTGCCAGCAGCTTAGAAGAGCGGTTTAACGCTTTCTTT CASSLEERFNAFF
TRBJ1-1 TRBV5-6 TRBD1 NA TGTGCCAGCAGCCCGAAGAGGGGGCACATGAACACTGAAGCTTTCTTT CASSPKRGHMNTEAFF
TRBJ1-1 TRBV10-2 TRBD1 NA TGCGCCAGCTTGCAAGGGGGCCGAGCTTTCTTT CASLQGGRAFF
TRBJ2-6 TRBV12-3/TRBV12-4 NA many TGTGCCAGCAGTACAGGGTTGGGGGCCAACGTCCTGACTTTC CASSTGLGANVLTF
TRBJ2-2 TRBV5-1 NA few TGCGCCAGCAGCTTGCCAGGGTCCACCGGGGAGCTGTTTTTT CASSLPGSTGELFF
TRBJ2-1 TRBV7-9 NA NA TGTGCCAGCAGCTCGATCGTTCAGGAGTACAATGAGCAGTTCTTC CASSSIVQEYNEQFF
TRBJ1-2 TRBV28 NA NA TGTGCCAGCAGTCCGACTTTGGGCAGGACCTATGGCTACACCTTC CASSPTLGRTYGYTF
TRBJ2-1 TRBV29-1 TRBD2 NA TGCAGCGTCATGCGGGGGGGCAGTGAGCAGTTCTTC CSVMRGGSEQFF
TRBJ2-3 TRBV10-3 NA few TGTGCCATCAGCGGGGGACAAAGCACAGATACGCAGTATTTT CAISGGQSTDTQYF